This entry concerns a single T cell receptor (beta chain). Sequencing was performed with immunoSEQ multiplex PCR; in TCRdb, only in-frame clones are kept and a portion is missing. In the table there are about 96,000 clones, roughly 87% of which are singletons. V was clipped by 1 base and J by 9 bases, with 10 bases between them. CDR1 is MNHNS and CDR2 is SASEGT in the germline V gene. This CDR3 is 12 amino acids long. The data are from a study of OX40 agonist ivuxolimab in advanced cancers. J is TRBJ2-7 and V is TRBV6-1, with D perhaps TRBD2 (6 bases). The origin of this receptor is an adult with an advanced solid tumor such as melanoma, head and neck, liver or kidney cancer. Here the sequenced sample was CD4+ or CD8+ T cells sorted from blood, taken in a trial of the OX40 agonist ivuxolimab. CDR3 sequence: CASSEGDSAQYF. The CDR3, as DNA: TGTGCCAGCAGTGAAGGGGACTCGGCGCAGTACTTC.